Each of the 32 T cell receptor beta chains below was sequenced from the same sample in a study of T cell changes during pregnancy in multiple sclerosis. The assay was immunoSEQ multiplex PCR, and TCRdb's table has in-frame clones only and misses some. The top ten hold roughly 3.5% of the sample, which has around 85,000 clones, roughly nine tenths seen once. The source was PBMCs, collected in the first trimester of pregnancy. The receptors here all came from a female donor in good health, serving as a control in a pregnancy study. Some clones in this sample may be carry-over from other donors' samples.

The V and J genes are TRBV7-3 and TRBJ2-3; unclear D gene. There are 15 residues in the CDR3. V was clipped by 5 bases and J by 6 bases, with 18 bases between them. Germline V gene sequence: CDR1 SGHTA, CDR2 FQGTGA. The CDR3 loop is CASSTSGSSGDTQYF. CDR3 nucleotides: TGTGCCAGCAGCACCTCCGGGTCTTCTGGTGATACGCAGTATTTT.

This chain connects TRBV4-3 to TRBJ2-2; 8 bases map to TRBD2. Trimming cost V 5 bases and J 6 bases; bases outside gene matches: 8. The CDR3 spans 15 residues. Germline V gives CDR1 LGHNA, CDR2 YSLEER. The DNA of the CDR3 is TGCGCCAGCAGCTCAAGAAAAGCGGGAGCCGGGGAGCTGTTTTTT. Translated: CASSSRKAGAGELFF.

The V call is TRBV2, the J call TRBJ2-1; no clear D. V gave up 4 bases and J gave up 5 bases, with 3 bases separating them. From germline, CDR1 is SNHLY and CDR2 FYNNEI. This CDR3 is 11 amino acids long. CDR3 DNA: TGTGCCAGCAGTGTAAACAATGAGCAGTTCTTC. The encoded protein is CASSVNNEQFF.

This clone occurred once. The chain combines TRBV6-1 with TRBJ1-4; a possible D gene is TRBD1 (5 bases). CDR1 MNHNS and CDR2 SASEGT come from the germline V gene. V shed 7 bases and J shed 4 bases, with 13 bases lying between them. The CDR3 covers 14 residues. The DNA of the CDR3 is TGTGCCAGCAAAATGGGACTCATTAATGAAAAACTGTTTTTT. Protein sequence: CASKMGLINEKLFF.

The J gene is TRBJ2-5, the V gene TRBV7-6; TRBD1 aligns across 8 bases. V was pared by 7 bases and J by 7 bases, with 17 bases of the junction left unmatched. This CDR3 contains 16 residues. Per the germline V gene, CDR1 is SGHVS and CDR2 is FNYEAQ. This chain's CDR3 is CASTDLVAGGRGTQYF. CDR3 nucleotide sequence: TGTGCCAGCACCGACCTGGTAGCAGGGGGCCGGGGGACCCAGTACTTC.

This chain connects TRBV28 to TRBJ2-1; tentatively, D is TRBD1 (6 bases). The CDR3 is 15 residues long. The ends were cut back, 8 bases at V and 0 bases at J, with 14 bases in the middle. CDR1 is MDHEN and CDR2 is SYDVKM in the germline V gene. CDR3 residues: CASGIDRSSYNEQFF. CDR3 sequence (DNA): TGTGCCAGCGGGATTGACAGGAGCTCCTACAATGAGCAGTTCTTC.

The chain uses TRBV19 and TRBJ2-2; D is undetermined. Germline values: CDR1 LNHDA, CDR2 SQIVND (reference sequence). With 5 bases removed from V and 5 bases from J, the gap between germline ends came to 6 bases. The CDR3 contains 12 residues. The CDR3 spells CASSRVTGELFF. DNA of the CDR3: TGTGCCAGTAGTCGGGTTACCGGGGAGCTGTTTTTT.

The chain has TRBV21-1 and TRBJ1-5; TRBD1 reflects the table's D call only, with no check against the DNA. TRBV21-1 is annotated as a pseudogene. This CDR3 region has 15 residues. CDR3 nucleotide sequence: TGTGCCACGCTTCGACAGGGGGTCACAAATCAGCCCCAGCATTTT. Its translation: CATLRQGVTNQPQHF.

This chain links TRBV7-2 with TRBJ2-3; D remains unclear. The CDR3 loop spans 15 amino acids. The germline V and J ends were trimmed by 1 base and 0 bases, with 8 bases remaining between them. The germline gives CDR1 SGHTA, CDR2 FQGNSA. The CDR3 is CASSLVLPSTDTQYF. The CDR3 DNA follows: TGTGCCAGCAGCTTAGTACTACCTAGCACAGATACGCAGTATTTT.

The chain employs TRBV6-5 and TRBJ2-7, with 9 bases aligning to TRBD1. In germline, CDR1 is MNHEY, CDR2 SVGAGI. After removal of 4 bases from V and 5 bases from J, the junction contained 9 bases not matched to a gene. The CDR3 runs to 15 residues. CDR3 protein: CASSWKTGGRNEQYF. The CDR3 DNA sequence: TGTGCCAGCAGTTGGAAAACAGGGGGCCGTAACGAGCAGTACTTC.

The V and J genes are TRBV29-1 and TRBJ1-4, with 7 bases lining up with TRBD1. The germline CDR1 and CDR2 sequences are SQVTM and ANQGSEA. V was clipped by 6 bases and J by 8 bases; unmatched bases: 9. CDR3 length: 13 amino acids. CDR3: CSVLTGVREKLFF. The CDR3 DNA is TGCAGCGTCCTCACAGGGGTACGAGAAAAACTGTTTTTT.

V usage is TRBV19 and J usage is TRBJ2-3; perhaps TRBD2 as D (5 bases). CDR1 LNHDA and CDR2 SQIVND come from the germline V gene (reference sequence). Trimming removed 8 bases from V and 8 bases from J, with 20 bases in between. This CDR3 comprises 14 residues. The CDR3 sequence is CASGWAERGGTQYF. The DNA for the CDR3 is TGTGCCAGTGGTTGGGCGGAACGAGGAGGTACGCAGTATTTT.

This chain connects TRBV7-9 to TRBJ1-1; 7 nucleotides line up with TRBD1. The CDR3 is made up of 14 amino acids. J gave up 5 bases and V 5 bases, and 8 bases lay outside the gene matches. Germline CDR1 is SEHNR and CDR2 is FQNEAQ (reference sequence). DNA of the CDR3: TGTGCCAGCAGCCTTGACAGGGCGAGTACTGAAGCTTTCTTT. This translates into CASSLDRASTEAFF.

The gene calls are TRBV28 and TRBJ1-5, with D possibly being TRBD1 (5 bases). The length of the CDR3 is 16 residues. The V gene's germline CDR1 is MDHEN and CDR2 SYDVKM. Trimming cost V 2 bases and J 2 bases, with 13 bases left between them. The CDR3 bases are TGTGCCAGCAGTTTAGGAGGGGCGGGTGGCAATCAGCCCCAGCATTTT. Translation gives CASSLGGAGGNQPQHF.

V gene TRBV28 combines with J gene TRBJ2-3; D uncertain. CDR3 length: 13 amino acids. The germline CDR1 and CDR2 sequences are MDHEN and SYDVKM. Trimming cost V 6 bases and J 0 bases, with 7 bases left between them. CDR3 loop: CASRPESTDTQYF. As DNA, the CDR3 is TGTGCCAGCAGGCCGGAGAGCACAGATACGCAGTATTTT.

V usage is TRBV5-6 and J usage is TRBJ2-5; D uncertain. Germline assignment: CDR1 SGHDT and CDR2 YYEEEE. The V end lost 4 bases, the J end lost 2 bases, and 3 bases lay between the germline ends. The CDR3 extends over 11 amino acids. The CDR3 protein is CASSTQETQYF. In nucleotides, the CDR3 is TGTGCCAGCAGCACACAAGAGACCCAGTACTTC.

This sequence joins TRBV7-9 and TRBJ1-2; possibly TRBD1 for D (6 bases). The CDR3 totals 19 residues. Per the germline V gene, CDR1 is SEHNR and CDR2 is FQNEAQ (reference sequence). Trimming cost V 4 bases and J 5 bases, with 29 bases left between them. The CDR3: CASSSRGFPSDPLLYGYTF. DNA for the CDR3: TGTGCCAGCAGCTCCAGGGGCTTCCCATCGGATCCGTTATTGTATGGCTACACCTTC.

V is TRBV2 and J is TRBJ2-7, with 7 positions matching TRBD1. The CDR3 runs to 12 residues. CDR1 is SNHLY, CDR2 FYNNEI, per germline. V lost 10 bases, J lost 3 bases, and 6 bases stayed unmatched. CDR3 sequence reads: CATIHRGYEQYF. CDR3 sequence (DNA): TGTGCCACTATCCACAGGGGCTACGAGCAGTACTTC.

CDR3 region: CASSDYSTQPNTEAFF. In nucleotides, the CDR3 is TGTGCCAGCAGTGACTACTCGACACAACCGAACACTGAAGCTTTCTTT. The chain combines TRBV6-4 with TRBJ1-1; D is uncertain. Trimming stripped 1 base from V and 1 base from J, with 13 bases between. From germline, CDR1 is MRHNA and CDR2 SNTAGT. The CDR3 length is 16 residues.

The chain is built from TRBV9 and TRBJ2-3, with TRBD2 as a possible D gene (6 bases). The CDR3 extends over 15 amino acids. The germline CDR1 and CDR2 sequences are SGDLS and YYNGEE. V was cut by 0 bases and J by 5 bases, with 13 bases left in between. In nucleotides, the CDR3 is TGTGCCAGCAGCGTAGGTCACGGGGGATTAGATACGCAGTATTTT. It translates to CASSVGHGGLDTQYF.

V usage is TRBV10-3 and J usage is TRBJ1-3; TRBD1 is a possible D gene (6 bases). There are 16 residues in the CDR3. Germline V CDR1 and CDR2: ENHRY, SYGVKD. Trimming removed 4 bases at V and 0 bases at J, with 13 bases between. CDR3 DNA sequence: TGTGCCATCAGTGTGGCAGGGGCCACCTCTGGAAACACCATATATTTT. It codes for CAISVAGATSGNTIYF.

J is TRBJ1-5 and V is TRBV2; D uncertain. Trimming stripped 4 bases from V and 7 bases from J, with 14 bases between. Per the germline V gene, CDR1 is SNHLY and CDR2 is FYNNEI. CDR3 length: 14 residues. CDR3 in DNA: TGTGCCAGCAGTGCGGGAGGGATGGGACAGCCCCAGCATTTT. It codes for CASSAGGMGQPQHF.

This clone has only a few counts. The chain is built from TRBV10-1 and TRBJ1-1; D remains ambiguous. V was trimmed by 3 bases and J by 6 bases, leaving 8 bases between them. This CDR3 has 12 amino acids. Germline V gene sequence: CDR1 WNHNN, CDR2 SYGVQD (reference sequence). CDR3 residues: CASSDGVAEAFF. In DNA, the CDR3 is TGCGCCAGCAGTGACGGGGTGGCTGAAGCTTTCTTT.

This sequence joins TRBV27 and TRBJ1-6, with 7 bases lining up with TRBD1. Germline CDR1 reads MNHEY; CDR2 reads SMNVEV (reference sequence). Trimming cost V 9 bases and J 0 bases; bases outside gene matches: 11. The CDR3 spans 17 residues. In nucleotides, the CDR3 is TGTGCCAGAGGACAGGACGGTTCTCTCTCCTATAATTCACCCCTCCACTTT. It specifies CARGQDGSLSYNSPLHF.

Worth noting for this clone: Different DNA sequences within this sample yield the same CDR3. This sequence joins TRBV28 and TRBJ2-7; D possibly corresponds to TRBD2 (6 bases). The CDR3 runs to 13 residues. V lost 3 bases, J lost 0 bases, and 6 bases lay in between. Per the germline V gene, CDR1 is MDHEN and CDR2 is SYDVKM. The CDR3: CASSLEGSYEQYF. CDR3 coding DNA: TGTGCCAGCAGTTTGGAGGGCTCCTACGAGCAGTACTTC.

In DNA form, the CDR3 reads TGTGCCAGCAGCGACTTAGCGGGACCCCTTTCCTACGAGCAGTACTTC. Encoded protein: CASSDLAGPLSYEQYF. V and J are TRBV2 and TRBJ2-7; the match to TRBD2 covers 8 bases. The CDR3 loop spans 16 amino acids. Germline V gives CDR1 SNHLY, CDR2 FYNNEI. V lost 6 bases and J lost 1; bases outside the gene matches: 11.

V is TRBV19 and J is TRBJ1-2; possibly TRBD1 for D (5 bases). Trimming cost V 7 bases and J 5 bases, with 14 bases left between them. Germline CDR1 LNHDA, CDR2 SQIVND (reference sequence). The CDR3 contains 13 residues. The CDR3 here is CASTSTETYGYTF. The DNA of the CDR3 is TGTGCCAGTACCTCGACAGAGACGTATGGCTACACCTTC.

This sequence joins TRBV7-9 and TRBJ1-4, with D perhaps TRBD1 (6 bases). Germline V CDR1 and CDR2: SEHNR, FQNEAQ (reference sequence). CDR3 length: 14 amino acids. The V end lost 5 bases, the J end lost 3 bases, and 10 bases lay between the germline ends. The CDR3 bases are TGTGCCAGCAGCCCGCGGACAGCTAATGAAAAACTGTTTTTT. It specifies CASSPRTANEKLFF.

V and J are TRBV30 and TRBJ1-2; 8 nucleotides agree with TRBD1. CDR1 GTSNPN and CDR2 SVGIG come from the germline V gene (reference sequence). CDR3 length: 13 amino acids. Germline trimming cut 0 bases from V and 7 bases from J; bases unmatched to any gene: 4. CDR3 sequence (DNA): TGTGCCTGGAGTGTACCAGGGGGCTTTGGCTACACCTTC. It specifies CAWSVPGGFGYTF.

V is TRBV19 and J is TRBJ1-2; 10 nucleotides line up with TRBD1. CDR3 length: 14 residues. The V and J ends lost 7 bases and 2 bases, in that order; junction bases with no gene match: 4. Germline-derived CDR1 and CDR2 are LNHDA and SQIVND (reference sequence). The CDR3 loop is CASNRDRGNYGYTF. The DNA for the CDR3 is TGTGCCAGTAATCGGGACAGGGGCAACTATGGCTACACCTTC.

The chain recombines TRBV10-3 with TRBJ2-7; D is uncertain. This CDR3 has 12 residues. The V end was cut by 0 bases, the J end by 6 bases, with 6 bases between. From germline, CDR1 is ENHRY and CDR2 SYGVKD. CDR3 protein: CAISESQVEQYF. The CDR3 DNA sequence: TGTGCCATCAGTGAGTCCCAGGTCGAGCAGTACTTC.

The chain combines TRBV19 with TRBJ2-2; 9 nucleotides match TRBD2. Trimming removed 8 bases from V and 7 bases from J; junction bases left unmatched: 8. CDR1 and CDR2 from the germline V gene are LNHDA and SQIVND (reference sequence). The CDR3 consists of 14 residues. In DNA, the CDR3 is TGTGCCAGTTCGGCGGGGGGGCCGGGCGGGGAGCTGTTTTTT. As protein: CASSAGGPGGELFF. Looking up the rest from reference TRBV19 and TRBJ2-2 gives the full variable domain: DGGITQSPKYLFRKEGQNVTLSCEQNLNHDAMYWYRQDPGQGLRLIYYSQIVNDFQKGDIAEGYSVSREKKESFPLTVTSAQKNPTAFYLCASSAGGPGGELFFGEGSRLTVL.